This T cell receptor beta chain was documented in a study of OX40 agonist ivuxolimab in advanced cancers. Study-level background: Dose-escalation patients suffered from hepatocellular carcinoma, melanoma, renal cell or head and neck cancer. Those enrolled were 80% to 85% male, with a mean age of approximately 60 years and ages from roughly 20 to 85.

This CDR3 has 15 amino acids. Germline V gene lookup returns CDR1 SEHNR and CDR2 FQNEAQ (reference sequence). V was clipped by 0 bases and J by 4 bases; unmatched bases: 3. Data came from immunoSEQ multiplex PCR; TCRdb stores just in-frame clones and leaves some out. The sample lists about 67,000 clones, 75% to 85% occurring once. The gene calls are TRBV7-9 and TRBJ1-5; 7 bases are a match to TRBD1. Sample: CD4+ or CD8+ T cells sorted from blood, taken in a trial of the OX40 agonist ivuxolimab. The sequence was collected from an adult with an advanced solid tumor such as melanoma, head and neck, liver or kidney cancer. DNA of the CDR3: TGTGCCAGCAGCTTAGCGGGACAGAGAAATCAGCCCCAGCATTTT. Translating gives CASSLAGQRNQPQHF.